The sequence of this T cell receptor beta chain was determined in a study of immune evolution from preneoplasia to lung adenocarcinoma. Germline values: CDR1 MNHNY, CDR2 SVGAGI (reference sequence). The V and J ends lost 2 bases and 2 bases respectively, with 8 bases between them. CDR3 length equals 14 residues. Data came from immunoSEQ multiplex PCR; TCRdb stores just in-frame clones and leaves some out. Here the sample spans roughly 5,000 clones, roughly 75% being singletons. Specimen: FFPE minimally invasive lung adenocarcinoma tissue. The source of this sequence is a person aged 60 to 80 with lung adenocarcinoma. V gene TRBV6-6 combines with J gene TRBJ2-3, with D uncertain. CDR3 in amino acids: CASSYEVSTDTQYF. CDR3 nucleotides: TGTGCCAGCAGTTACGAGGTCTCCACAGATACGCAGTATTTT.